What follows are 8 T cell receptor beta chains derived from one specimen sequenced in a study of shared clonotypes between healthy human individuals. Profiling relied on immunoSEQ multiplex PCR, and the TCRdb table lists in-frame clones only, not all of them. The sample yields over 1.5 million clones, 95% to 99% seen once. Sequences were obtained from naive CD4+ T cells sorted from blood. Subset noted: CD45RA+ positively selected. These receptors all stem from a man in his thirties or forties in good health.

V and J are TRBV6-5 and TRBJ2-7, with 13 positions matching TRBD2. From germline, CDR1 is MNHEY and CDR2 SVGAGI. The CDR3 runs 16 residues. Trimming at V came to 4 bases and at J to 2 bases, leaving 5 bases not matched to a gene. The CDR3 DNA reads TGTGCCAGCAGTTCCGGGACTAGCGGGGCCACCTACGAGCAGTACTTC. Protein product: CASSSGTSGATYEQYF.

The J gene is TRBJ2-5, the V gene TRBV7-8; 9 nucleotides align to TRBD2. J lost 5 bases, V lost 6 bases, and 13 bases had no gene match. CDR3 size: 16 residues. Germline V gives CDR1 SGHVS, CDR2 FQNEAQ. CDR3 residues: CASRPGTSNLPETQYF. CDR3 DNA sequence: TGTGCCAGCAGACCCGGGACTAGCAATCTTCCGGAGACCCAGTACTTC.

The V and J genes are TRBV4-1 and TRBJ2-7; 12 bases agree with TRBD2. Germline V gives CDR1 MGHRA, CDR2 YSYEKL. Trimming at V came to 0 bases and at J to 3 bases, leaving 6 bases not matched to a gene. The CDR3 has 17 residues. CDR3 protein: CASSQDFGLAGNYEQYF. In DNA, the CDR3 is TGCGCCAGCAGCCAAGACTTTGGACTAGCGGGAAACTACGAGCAGTACTTC.

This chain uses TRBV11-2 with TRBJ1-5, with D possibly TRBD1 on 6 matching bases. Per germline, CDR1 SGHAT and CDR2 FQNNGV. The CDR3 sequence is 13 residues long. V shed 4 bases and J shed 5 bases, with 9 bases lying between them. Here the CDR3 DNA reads TGTGCCAGCAGCTCAGACAGGCATCAGCCCCAGCATTTT. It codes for CASSSDRHQPQHF.

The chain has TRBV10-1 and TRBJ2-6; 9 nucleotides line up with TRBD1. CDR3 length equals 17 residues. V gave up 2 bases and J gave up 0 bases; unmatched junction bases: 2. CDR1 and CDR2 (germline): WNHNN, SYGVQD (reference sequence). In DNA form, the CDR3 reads TGCGCCAGCAGTGAGGGGACAGGGAACTCTGGGGCCAACGTCCTGACTTTC. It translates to CASSEGTGNSGANVLTF.

CDR3 DNA sequence: TGCGCCAGCAGCTCCGGGAGGACGAACACCGGGGAGCTGTTTTTT. It yields the protein CASSSGRTNTGELFF. This sequence joins TRBV10-1 and TRBJ2-2; 7 positions match TRBD2. With V trimmed by 6 bases and J by 0 bases, 4 bases remained unmatched. The CDR3 is 15 amino acids. Germline lookup yields CDR1 WNHNN and CDR2 SYGVQD (reference sequence).

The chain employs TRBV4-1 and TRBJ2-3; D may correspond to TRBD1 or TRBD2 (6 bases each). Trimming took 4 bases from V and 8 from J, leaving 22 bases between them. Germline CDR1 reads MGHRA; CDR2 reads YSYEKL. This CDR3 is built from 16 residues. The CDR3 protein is CASSLGGTTLEATQYF. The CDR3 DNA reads TGCGCCAGCAGCCTGGGGGGCACGACCCTAGAGGCTACGCAGTATTTT.

The CDR3 is CASTSGGTSSGANVLTF. The CDR3 nucleotides are TGTGCCAGCACCTCAGGTGGGACGTCAAGTGGGGCCAACGTCCTGACTTTC. V and J are TRBV7-9 and TRBJ2-6; D tentatively reads TRBD1 or TRBD2 (5 bases each). The CDR3 runs 17 residues. From germline, CDR1 is SEHNR and CDR2 FQNEAQ (reference sequence). Trimming stripped 7 bases from V and 3 bases from J, with 19 bases between.